Below, 10 T cell receptor beta chains from the same sample are listed, as sequenced in a study of blood T cells in healthy people across ages. For the second PCR, which ran for roughly 6 to 12 cycles, a sample-barcoded 5' primer and a J-beta primer mix were used. TCRdb called the 5' RACE reads again in MiXCR, with one record for every CDR3 protein. The repertoire has more than 650,000 distinct CDR3 sequences, over 20% of them found once; the top ten carry less than 25%. The specimen sequenced was blood. The receptors shown here come from a man aged 65 to 79 in good health.

The chain has TRBV24-1 and TRBJ1-1, with a tentative D call TRBD1 (5 bases). This CDR3 is 11 amino acids long. Between the trimmed V and J ends, which lost 6 bases and 8 bases, there was a span of 9 bases. Germline V CDR1 and CDR2: KGHDR, SFDVKD. The CDR3 nucleotides are TGTGCCACCAGTTATGAGGGGGAAGCTTTCTTT. It translates to CATSYEGEAFF.

A word on this clonotype: With a much larger clone just one base away, this may be a read error. This rearrangement joins TRBV2 to TRBJ1-2; no clear D. The CDR3 totals 14 residues. Trimming cost V 1 base and J 7 bases, with 13 bases left between them. From germline, CDR1 is SNHLY and CDR2 FYNNEI. CDR3 protein: CASSEEPRLSGYTF. DNA for the CDR3: TGTGCCAGCAGTGAAGAGCCCAGACTCTCTGGCTACACCTTC.

Notes on this clonotype: This is likely a read error, given that the CDR3 carries no conserved phenylalanine or tryptophan at its end. The genes are TRBV20-1 and TRBJ1-1; D is ambiguous. Germline assignment: CDR1 DFQATT and CDR2 SNEGSKA (reference sequence). Trimming shortened V by 5 bases and J by 4 bases, and 11 bases separated the two germline ends. CDR3 size: 12 residues. CDR3 protein: CSAGGVTTEAFS. The CDR3 coding sequence is TGCAGTGCTGGCGGGGTGACCACTGAAGCTTTCTCT.

This clonotype was observed a handful of times. The chain links TRBV20-1 to TRBJ2-5, with D perhaps matching TRBD2 (5 bases). The CDR3 has 15 residues. Trimming shortened V by 5 bases and J by 3 bases, and 19 bases separated the two germline ends. Germline CDR1 DFQATT, CDR2 SNEGSKA (reference sequence). Here the CDR3 reads CSAPTRRTSKETQYF. CDR3 bases: TGCAGTGCTCCTACTAGAAGGACGTCCAAAGAGACCCAGTACTTC.

This clonotype was detected many times. The rearrangement links TRBV5-1 to TRBJ2-3, with D perhaps assigned TRBD1 or TRBD2 (5 bases each). CDR3 length: 14 amino acids. V was clipped by 0 bases and J by 6 bases, with 11 bases between them. Germline assignment: CDR1 SGHRS and CDR2 YFSETQ. This chain's CDR3 is CASSLVAGTDTQYF. DNA for the CDR3: TGCGCCAGCAGCTTGGTAGCAGGGACGGATACGCAGTATTTT. The full variable domain, in which reference TRBV5-1 and TRBJ2-3 provide the parts outside the CDR3, is KAGVTQTPRYLIKTRGQQVTLSCSPISGHRSVSWYQQTPGQGLQFLFEYFSETQRNKGNFPGRFSGRQFSNSRSEMNVSTLELGDSALYLCASSLVAGTDTQYFGPGTRLTVL.

This clonotype showed up just a few times. This chain joins TRBV28 and TRBJ2-5; 8 positions agree with TRBD2. CDR1 is MDHEN, CDR2 SYDVKM, per germline. V was pared by 4 bases and J by 4 bases, with 2 bases of the junction left unmatched. The CDR3 contains 13 residues. CDR3 DNA sequence: TGTGCCAGCAGTTCGGGGGGGCCAGAGACCCAGTACTTC. Protein sequence: CASSSGGPETQYF.

The chain employs TRBV14 and TRBJ1-1, with D hard to call. Germline lookup yields CDR1 SGHDN and CDR2 FVKESK. The CDR3 is 12 amino acids. Trimming cost V 2 bases and J 7 bases, with 8 bases left between them. The CDR3 coding sequence is TGTGCCAGCAGCCAAACAGTGGGTGAAGCTTTCTTT. Protein sequence: CASSQTVGEAFF. Looking up the rest from reference TRBV14 and TRBJ1-1 gives the full variable domain: EAGVTQFPSHSVIEKGQTVTLRCDPISGHDNLYWYRRVMGKEIKFLLHFVKESKQDESGMPNNRFLAERTGGTYSTLKVQPAELEDSGVYFCASSQTVGEAFFGQGTRLTVV.

The CDR3 DNA is TGTGCCAGTGCTGCAGGGGTAGGGGCCAAAAACATTCAGTACTTC. Protein product: CASAAGVGAKNIQYF. V gene TRBV19 combines with J gene TRBJ2-4; D may be TRBD1 (6 bases). CDR3 length: 15 residues. Germline values: CDR1 LNHDA, CDR2 SQIVND (reference sequence). V was clipped by 8 bases and J by 1 base, with 15 bases between them.

This chain joins TRBV12-3 or TRBV12-4 and TRBJ2-3; D gene unclear. CDR3 length: 15 residues. Trimming left V 1 base short and J 1 base short, with 9 bases between. The CDR3 here is CASSLVSEGTDTQYF. In DNA, the CDR3 is TGTGCCAGCAGTTTAGTGAGTGAGGGCACAGATACGCAGTATTTT.

This sequence joins TRBV7-9 and TRBJ1-2; D not certain. Trimming stripped 1 base from V and 4 bases from J, with 10 bases between. The germline V gene encodes CDR1 SEHNR and CDR2 FQNEAQ (reference sequence). The CDR3 is made up of 14 amino acids. This CDR3 is CASSLEPPSYGYTF. The CDR3 bases are TGTGCCAGCAGCTTAGAGCCCCCCAGCTATGGCTACACCTTC.